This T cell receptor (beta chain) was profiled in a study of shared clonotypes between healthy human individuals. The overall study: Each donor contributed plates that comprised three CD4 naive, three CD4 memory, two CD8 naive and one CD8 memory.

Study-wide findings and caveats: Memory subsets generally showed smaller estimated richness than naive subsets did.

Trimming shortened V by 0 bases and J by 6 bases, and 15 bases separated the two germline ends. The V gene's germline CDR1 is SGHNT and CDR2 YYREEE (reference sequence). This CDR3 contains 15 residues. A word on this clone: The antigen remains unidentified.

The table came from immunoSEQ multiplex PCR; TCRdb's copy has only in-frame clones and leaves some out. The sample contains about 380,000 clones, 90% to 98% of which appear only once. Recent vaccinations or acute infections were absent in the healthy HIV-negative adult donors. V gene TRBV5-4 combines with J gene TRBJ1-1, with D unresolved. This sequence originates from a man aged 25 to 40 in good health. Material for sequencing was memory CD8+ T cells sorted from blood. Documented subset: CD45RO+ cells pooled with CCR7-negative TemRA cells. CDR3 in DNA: TGTGCCAGCAGCTTGGCTCGAGGTCAGATCGCTGAAGCTTTCTTT. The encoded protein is CASSLARGQIAEAFF. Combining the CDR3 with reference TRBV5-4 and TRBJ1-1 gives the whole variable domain ETGVTQSPTHLIKTRGQQVTLRCSSQSGHNTVSWYQQALGQGPQFIFQYYREEENGRGNFPPRFSGLQFPNYSSELNVNALELDDSALYLCASSLARGQIAEAFFGQGTRLTVV.